The clone carrying this T cell receptor (beta chain) is a singleton in its sample. These data are taken from a study of shared clonotypes between healthy human individuals. Sequencing used immunoSEQ multiplex PCR; TCRdb keeps in-frame clones, though not all of them. Among 2 million or so clones listed, 95% were seen once. Germline CDR1 and CDR2: LNHDA and SQIVND (reference sequence). CDR3 size: 13 residues. V was clipped by 2 bases and J by 7 bases, with 11 bases between them. The J gene is TRBJ1-2, the V gene TRBV19; a weak D match, TRBD1 (5 bases). Sequenced material: naive CD4+ T cells sorted from blood. Subset reported: CD45RA+ positively selected. The origin of this receptor is a man aged 18 to 29 in good health. This CDR3 reads CASSIPRGGGYTF. CDR3 in DNA: TGTGCCAGTAGTATACCCCGTGGGGGTGGCTACACCTTC.